The T cell receptor beta chain under discussion was sequenced for a study of T cell responses to AZD1222 COVID-19 vaccine. Broader study findings: Compared with day 0, the breadth and depth of the Spike-specific TCR repertoire rose significantly after two doses of AZD1222.

The table came from immunoSEQ multiplex PCR; TCRdb's copy has only in-frame clones and leaves some out. Among 120,000 to 150,000 clones listed, around 89% were seen once. With regard to this clone: The antigen is undetermined.

Trimming left V 5 bases short and J 10 bases short, with 18 bases between. The length of the CDR3 is 15 residues. The germline V gene has CDR1 LNHDA and CDR2 SQIVND (reference sequence). Timing groups of about 4 and about 12 weeks for second doses were pooled. The J gene is TRBJ1-6, the V gene TRBV19; D is uncertain. The clonotype originates from an adult who received the AZD1222 COVID-19 vaccine. The specimen was peripheral blood, collected 28 days after the second AZD1222 dose. The CDR3 protein is CASSLRSTTNSPLHF. The CDR3 bases are TGTGCCAGTAGTCTCCGATCAACAACGAACTCACCCCTCCACTTT.